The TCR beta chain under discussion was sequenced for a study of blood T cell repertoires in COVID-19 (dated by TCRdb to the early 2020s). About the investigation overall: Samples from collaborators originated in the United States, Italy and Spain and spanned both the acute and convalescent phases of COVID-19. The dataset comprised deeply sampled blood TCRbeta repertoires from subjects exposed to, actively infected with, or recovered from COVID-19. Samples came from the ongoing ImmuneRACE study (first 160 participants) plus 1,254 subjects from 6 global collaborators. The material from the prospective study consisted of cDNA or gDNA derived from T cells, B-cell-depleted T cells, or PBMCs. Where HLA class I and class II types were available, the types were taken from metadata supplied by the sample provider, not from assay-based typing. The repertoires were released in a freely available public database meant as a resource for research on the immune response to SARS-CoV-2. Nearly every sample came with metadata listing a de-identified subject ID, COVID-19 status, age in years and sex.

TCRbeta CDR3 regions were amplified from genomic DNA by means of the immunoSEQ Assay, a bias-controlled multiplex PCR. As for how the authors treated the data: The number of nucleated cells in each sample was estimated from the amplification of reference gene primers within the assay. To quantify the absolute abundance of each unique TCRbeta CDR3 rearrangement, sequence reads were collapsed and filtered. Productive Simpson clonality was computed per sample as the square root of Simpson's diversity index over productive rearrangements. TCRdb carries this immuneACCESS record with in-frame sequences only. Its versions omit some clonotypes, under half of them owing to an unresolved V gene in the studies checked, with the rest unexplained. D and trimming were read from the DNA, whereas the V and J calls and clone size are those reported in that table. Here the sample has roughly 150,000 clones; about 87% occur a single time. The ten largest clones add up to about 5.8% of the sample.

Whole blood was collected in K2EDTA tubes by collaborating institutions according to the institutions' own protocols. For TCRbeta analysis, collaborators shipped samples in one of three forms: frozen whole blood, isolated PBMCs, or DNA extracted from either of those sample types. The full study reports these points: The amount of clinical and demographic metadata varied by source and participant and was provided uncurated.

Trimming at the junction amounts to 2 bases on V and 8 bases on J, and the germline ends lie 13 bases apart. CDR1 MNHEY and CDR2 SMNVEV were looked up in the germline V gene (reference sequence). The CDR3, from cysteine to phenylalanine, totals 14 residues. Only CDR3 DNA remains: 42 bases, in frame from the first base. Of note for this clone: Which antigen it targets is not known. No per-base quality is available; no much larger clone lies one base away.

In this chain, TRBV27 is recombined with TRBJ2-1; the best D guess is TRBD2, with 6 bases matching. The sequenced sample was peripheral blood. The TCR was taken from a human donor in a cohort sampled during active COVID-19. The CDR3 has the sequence CASSLGGGYHEQFF. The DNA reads TGTGCCAGCAGTTTAGGGGGAGGATACCATGAGCAGTTCTTC.